This T cell receptor (beta chain) is drawn from a study of T-cell memory formation after mild COVID-19. Barcoded TCR alpha and TCR beta cDNA libraries with UMIs came from 5'RACE using constant-segment primers. TCRdb re-called the 5' RACE reads with MiXCR, one entry per CDR3 protein. The repertoire includes around 430,000 distinct CDR3 sequences, about 16% of them detected once, and roughly a fifth sits in the top ten. This clonotype was observed a handful of times. Its antigen is as yet unknown. Germline-derived CDR1 and CDR2 are WSHSY and SAAADI. Trimming cost V 10 bases and J 3 bases; bases outside gene matches: 8. The CDR3 spans 15 residues. Study-level findings and limits: Day 15 to 85 contracting clones showed balanced CD4/CD8; day 15 to 37 expanders favored CD4+.

The clonotype originates from a man younger than 30 who had mild COVID-19 (a few samples of this study predate the infection). Cell type and time point are not known. Material for sequencing was PBMCs or a T cell subset sorted from them (not recorded which). The genes are TRBV10-2 and TRBJ2-4; 11 positions agree with TRBD2. In DNA form, the CDR3 reads TGCGCCATCTCGACTAGCGGGGTTGACAAAAACATTCAGTACTTC. This gives the protein CAISTSGVDKNIQYF.